The present TCR beta chain was sequenced within a study of cytomegalovirus exposure and HLA in healthy donors. Overall study results and limits: HLA restriction was apparent for most CMV-associated TCR beta chains in a later analysis.

On this clone itself: Its matching antigen is unknown.

The CDR3 is 13 amino acids. Primers for the PCR totalled 60 Vbeta and 13 Jbeta. Some clones are missing from TCRdb's copy, which holds only in-frame ones; the method was immunoSEQ multiplex PCR. The table has about 150,000 clones, roughly 70% seen once; the top ten hold around 3.1%. The chain has TRBV21-1 and TRBJ2-5; the DNA was not compared with TRBD2, the D call given in the table. TRBV21-1 is recorded as a pseudogene. The specimen sequenced was PBMCs. The clonotype originates from a middle-aged man in good health and CMV-seronegative. CDR3 DNA sequence: TGTGGGGGGGGGATAGCGCAACAAGAGACCCAGTACTTC. Translation gives CGGGIAQQETQYF.